These T cell receptor beta chains were read from a single sample in a study of PD-1 and CTLA-4 blockade in melanoma. Sequencing was performed with immunoSEQ multiplex PCR; in TCRdb, only in-frame clones are kept and a portion is missing. The table lists 25,000 to 35,000 clones, roughly 91% of them singletons. This specimen consisted of CD8+ T cells from peripheral blood, obtained before anti-PD-1 treatment. The receptors derive from a human donor with melanoma. CDR3s include the opening cysteine and the closing phenylalanine or tryptophan. The D gene is left open where the match is weak. A clone size is listed for some rows: how often the clone was seen (once, few, many), or a class if it is expanded.

V gene	J gene	clone size	CDR3 length	D gene	CDR3 DNA	CDR3 protein
TRBV7-9	TRBJ2-2	-	17	-	TGTGCCAGCAGTCCTACAGGGATAACTTCGAACACCGGGGAGCTGTTTTTT	CASSPTGITSNTGELFF
TRBV7-9	TRBJ2-1	few	15	-	TGTGCCAGCAGCTTACCCGGACTAACCTACAATGAGCAGTTCTTC	CASSLPGLTYNEQFF
TRBV7-9	TRBJ1-4	-	16	-	TGTGCCAGCAGCTTCTCCGCAATTTCCCTTTATGAAAAACTGTTTTTT	CASSFSAISLYEKLFF
TRBV24-1	TRBJ2-5	-	15	-	TGTGCCACCAGTGACGCTAGGACGGGTGAAGAGACCCAGTACTTC	CATSDARTGEETQYF
TRBV6-4	TRBJ2-3	once	16	TRBD2	TGTGCCAGCGGCGGGACTAGCGGGGGAGGAGGAGATACGCAGTATTTT	CASGGTSGGGGDTQYF
TRBV29-1	TRBJ1-2	-	16	-	TGCAGCGTTGAAGTTGGGGTGGGTATAGCTAACTATGGCTACACCTTC	CSVEVGVGIANYGYTF
TRBV24-1	TRBJ1-1	-	13	-	TGTGCCACCAGTGATTTGGCGGGGGATGAAGCTTTCTTT	CATSDLAGDEAFF
TRBV5-6	TRBJ2-7	-	15	TRBD1	TGTGCCAGCAGCCTCCGGGACAGGGCTCACTACGAGCAGTACTTC	CASSLRDRAHYEQYF
TRBV30	TRBJ1-5	-	12	-	TGTGCCTGGAGTGTAGATACTCAGCCCCAGCATTTT	CAWSVDTQPQHF
TRBV9	TRBJ1-6	-	17	-	TGTGCCAGCAGCCCCCGGGGGGAGGCTTCCTATAATTCACCCCTCCACTTT	CASSPRGEASYNSPLHF
TRBV6-5	TRBJ1-2	once	14	-	TGTGCCAGCAGTTACTCAGGGGCTAACTATGGCTACACCTTC	CASSYSGANYGYTF
TRBV7-8	TRBJ1-4	-	15	-	TGTGCCAGCAGCTTAGGAGGGGCATTAGGTGAAAAACTGTTTTTT	CASSLGGALGEKLFF
TRBV30	TRBJ1-1	-	14	-	TGTGCCTGGAGTGTACGGGGACTGGGGACTGAAGCTTTCTTT	CAWSVRGLGTEAFF
TRBV25-1	TRBJ1-4	-	13	TRBD1	TGTGCCAGCAGTGGGACAGGGGTCGAAAAACTGTTTTTT	CASSGTGVEKLFF
TRBV30	TRBJ2-1	-	13	-	TGTGCCTGGAGTGTATCGGGGTACAATGAGCAGTTCTTC	CAWSVSGYNEQFF
TRBV28	TRBJ2-2	-	15	-	TGTGCCAGCAGTTTTGAAGTGGGTAACACCGGGGAGCTGTTTTTT	CASSFEVGNTGELFF
TRBV5-1	TRBJ2-7	-	12	-	TGCGCCAGCAGCTTGACGGCAAGTGAGCAGTACTTC	CASSLTASEQYF
TRBV10-3	TRBJ1-5	-	14	TRBD1	TGTGCCATCAGTTACGGACAGGGGGGGCAGCCCCAGCATTTT	CAISYGQGGQPQHF
TRBV7-2	TRBJ2-6	-	16	-	TGTGCCAGCAGCCCCTGGGGAAGCTCTGGGGCCAACGTCCTGACTTTC	CASSPWGSSGANVLTF
TRBV5-1	TRBJ1-1	once	13	-	TGCGCCAGCAGCCCTACTGAGGGCACTGAAGCTTTCTTT	CASSPTEGTEAFF
TRBV15	TRBJ1-5	-	17	-	TGTGCCACCAGCAGCCCAGGCGGCGGGGGGGTCTGGGAGCCCCAGCATTTT	CATSSPGGGGVWEPQHF
TRBV3-1/TRBV3-2	TRBJ1-1	-	15	-	TGTGCCAGCAGCCAAGAGGACAGCGTGAACACTGAAGCTTTCTTT	CASSQEDSVNTEAFF
TRBV28	TRBJ1-1	-	14	TRBD1	TGTGCCAGCAGTCCCTGGACAGGGGCCACTGAAGCTTTCTTT	CASSPWTGATEAFF
TRBV19	TRBJ1-1	-	13	-	TGTGCCAGTAGTACAGCAATTGGCACTGAAGCTTTCTTT	CASSTAIGTEAFF
TRBV9	TRBJ1-3	-	17	-	TGTGCCAGCAGCGTAGGCCGGGGACCTTACTCTGGAAACACCATATATTTT	CASSVGRGPYSGNTIYF
TRBV27	TRBJ1-1	once	12	TRBD1	TGTGCCAGCAGTGAAATGGGACAGGAAGCTTTCTTT	CASSEMGQEAFF
TRBV28	TRBJ2-3	-	16	-	TGTGCCAGCAGCCGAATTGCGGCACCCGGGACAGATACGCAGTATTTT	CASSRIAAPGTDTQYF
TRBV6-1	TRBJ2-2	-	17	-	TGTGCCAGCAGTGAGCCCTCCTCATTAGAAAACACCGGGGAGCTGTTTTTT	CASSEPSSLENTGELFF
TRBV30	TRBJ1-2	-	13	-	TGTGCCTGGAGTCCCGCTTGGGCGTATGGCTACACCTTC	CAWSPAWAYGYTF
TRBV11-2	TRBJ2-7	-	12	-	TGTGCCAGCAGCTTAGGGACATCTCCTCAGTACTTC	CASSLGTSPQYF
TRBV29-1	TRBJ2-1	-	13	-	TGCAGCGTTGAAAGCGGGTCCGTTTATGAGCAGTTCTTC	CSVESGSVYEQFF
TRBV27	TRBJ2-7	-	13	-	TGTGCCAGCAGTTTATTGAGACAGGACGAGCAGTACTTC	CASSLLRQDEQYF
TRBV3-1/TRBV3-2	TRBJ1-2	-	14	-	TGTGCCAGCAGCCATCAACAGGACTTGGGTGGCTACACCTTC	CASSHQQDLGGYTF
TRBV30	TRBJ1-6	-	13	-	TGTGCCTGGTCAACGTTGGGTAATTCACCCCTCCACTTT	CAWSTLGNSPLHF
TRBV29-1	TRBJ2-2	-	15	TRBD1	TGCAGCGTCGGGTTCCGGGACAGGGGCACCGGGGAGCTGTTTTTT	CSVGFRDRGTGELFF
TRBV6-4	TRBJ2-1	-	17	-	TGTGCCAGCAGTACACGCCCCCTAGGTAGCTCCTACAATGAGCAGTTCTTC	CASSTRPLGSSYNEQFF
TRBV27	TRBJ2-1	-	11	-	TGTGCCAGCAGTTTAAGCAATGAGCAGTTCTTC	CASSLSNEQFF
TRBV20-1	TRBJ2-7	few	13	TRBD2	TGCAGTGCTAGTGGGGGGGAGGGCTACGAGCAGTACTTC	CSASGGEGYEQYF
TRBV11-2	TRBJ2-7	-	12	-	TGTGCCAGCAGCTGGACAGACTACGAGCAGTACTTC	CASSWTDYEQYF
TRBV5-6	TRBJ2-4	-	18	TRBD2	TGTGCCAGCAGCTTTGGCCCGGGGGGGGCATGGACAAAGAACATTCAGTACTTC	CASSFGPGGAWTKNIQYF
TRBV6-2/TRBV6-3	TRBJ2-3	-	15	TRBD2	TGTGCCAGCAGCTCAACTAGCGGGACGACAGATACGCAGTATTTT	CASSSTSGTTDTQYF
TRBV4-1	TRBJ2-7	-	14	-	TGCGCGAGCAGCCATTTAGGGACCGGGGACGAGCAGTACTTC	CASSHLGTGDEQYF
TRBV14	TRBJ2-7	-	14	-	TGTGCCAGCAGCCAAGATGGAAACTTTTACGAGCAGTACTTC	CASSQDGNFYEQYF
TRBV6-5	TRBJ1-1	-	13	-	TGTGCCAGCTCTACGCCGGGGGGGACTGAAGCTTTCTTT	CASSTPGGTEAFF
TRBV7-6	TRBJ2-2	-	17	-	TGTGCCAGCAGCTCTCGGGTGGGGAGTAGGGACACCGGGGAGCTGTTTTTT	CASSSRVGSRDTGELFF
TRBV2	TRBJ1-1	-	17	TRBD1	TGTGCCAGCAGCGATACCGGGACAGGCCTCATGAACACTGAAGCTTTCTTT	CASSDTGTGLMNTEAFF
TRBV12-3/TRBV12-4	TRBJ2-1	-	13	-	TGTGCCAGCAGTCCCCCTGAGGGCAATGAGCAGTTCTTC	CASSPPEGNEQFF
TRBV5-4	TRBJ2-2	-	18	TRBD2	TGTGCCAGCAGCTTGGGGAGCGGGAGGGCCGACGACACCGGGGAGCTGTTTTTT	CASSLGSGRADDTGELFF
TRBV19	TRBJ2-1	-	12	-	TGTGCCAGTAGTATAGCAGCGAATGAGCAGTTCTTC	CASSIAANEQFF
TRBV5-5	TRBJ2-3	-	14	TRBD2	TGTGCCAGCAGCTCTAGCGGGAGCTTGGATACGCAGTATTTT	CASSSSGSLDTQYF
TRBV28	TRBJ2-3	-	13	TRBD2	TGTGCCAGCAGTTTCACTAGCGCAGATACGCAGTATTTT	CASSFTSADTQYF
TRBV29-1	TRBJ1-2	-	15	-	TGCAGCGTTGGCCCCGATGATTATACTAACTATGGCTACACCTTC	CSVGPDDYTNYGYTF
TRBV6-1	TRBJ1-2	-	14	TRBD1	TGTGCCAGCAGTGAAACCGGGACAGGGAGTCGCTACACCTTC	CASSETGTGSRYTF
TRBV7-2	TRBJ2-7	-	15	TRBD1	TGTGCCAGCAGCTTAGAATTCAGGGGGAGCAACGAGCAGTACTTC	CASSLEFRGSNEQYF
TRBV19	TRBJ2-1	-	14	-	TGTGCCAGTAGTATAGAGTTCTCCTACAATGAGCAGTTCTTC	CASSIEFSYNEQFF
TRBV19	TRBJ2-7	-	14	TRBD2	TGTGCCAGTAGTAGCGGGGGAAGCTCCTACGAGCAGTACTTC	CASSSGGSSYEQYF
TRBV4-1	TRBJ1-5	-	15	-	TGCGCCAGCAGCCAAGATGGGCAGGGAAGGGAGCCCCAGCATTTT	CASSQDGQGREPQHF
TRBV27	TRBJ1-1	-	14	TRBD1	TGTGCCAGCACTCGACAGGGGGGTGGGACTGAAGCTTTCTTT	CASTRQGGGTEAFF
TRBV5-1	TRBJ1-2	few	14	-	TGCGCCAGCAGCCCTGCAGAGTCTAACTATGGCTACACCTTC	CASSPAESNYGYTF